This T cell receptor (beta chain) was retrieved from a study of blood T cell repertoires in COVID-19. The repertoire was sequenced with immunoSEQ multiplex PCR; TCRdb's copy has only in-frame clones and lacks some. The sample holds fewer than 70,000 clones; approximately 81% are singletons and the top ten take roughly 9.2%. V was pared by 1 base and J by 0 bases, with 10 bases between. The CDR3 spans 17 residues. Germline V gene sequence: CDR1 MNHNS, CDR2 SASEGT. This TCR derives from a man aged 45 to 65 with active COVID-19. The rearrangement joins TRBV6-1 to TRBJ1-6, with D uncertain. Sequenced input: peripheral blood. DNA of the CDR3: TGTGCCAGCAGTGAAGTGCGGAGACTCTCCTATAATTCACCCCTCCACTTT. Encoded protein: CASSEVRRLSYNSPLHF.